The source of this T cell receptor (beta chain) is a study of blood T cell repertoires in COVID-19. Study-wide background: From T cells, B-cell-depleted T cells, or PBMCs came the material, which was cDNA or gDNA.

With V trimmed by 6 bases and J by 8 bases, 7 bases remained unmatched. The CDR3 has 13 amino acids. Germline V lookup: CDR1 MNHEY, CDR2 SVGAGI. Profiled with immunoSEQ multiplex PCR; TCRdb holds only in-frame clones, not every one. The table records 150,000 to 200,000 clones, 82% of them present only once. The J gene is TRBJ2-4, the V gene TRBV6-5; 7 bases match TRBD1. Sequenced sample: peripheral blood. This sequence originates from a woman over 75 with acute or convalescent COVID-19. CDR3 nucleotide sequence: TGTGCCAGCAGGACCGGGACAGCGGACATTCAGTACTTC. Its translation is CASRTGTADIQYF.